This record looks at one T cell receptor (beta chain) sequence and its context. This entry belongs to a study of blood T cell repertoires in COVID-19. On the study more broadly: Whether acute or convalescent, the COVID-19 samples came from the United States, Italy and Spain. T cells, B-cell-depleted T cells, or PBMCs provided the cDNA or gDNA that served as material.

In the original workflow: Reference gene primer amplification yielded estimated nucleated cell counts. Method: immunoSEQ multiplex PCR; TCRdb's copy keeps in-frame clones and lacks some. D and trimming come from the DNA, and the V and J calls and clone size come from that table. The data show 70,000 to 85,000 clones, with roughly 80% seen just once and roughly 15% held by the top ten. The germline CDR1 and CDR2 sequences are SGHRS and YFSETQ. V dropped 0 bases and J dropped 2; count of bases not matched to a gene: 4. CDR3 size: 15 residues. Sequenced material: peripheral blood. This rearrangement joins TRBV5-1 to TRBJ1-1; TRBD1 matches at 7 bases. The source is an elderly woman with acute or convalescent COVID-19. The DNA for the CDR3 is TGCGCCAGCAGCTTGGAGGGACAGTTTAACACTGAAGCTTTCTTT. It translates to CASSLEGQFNTEAFF.